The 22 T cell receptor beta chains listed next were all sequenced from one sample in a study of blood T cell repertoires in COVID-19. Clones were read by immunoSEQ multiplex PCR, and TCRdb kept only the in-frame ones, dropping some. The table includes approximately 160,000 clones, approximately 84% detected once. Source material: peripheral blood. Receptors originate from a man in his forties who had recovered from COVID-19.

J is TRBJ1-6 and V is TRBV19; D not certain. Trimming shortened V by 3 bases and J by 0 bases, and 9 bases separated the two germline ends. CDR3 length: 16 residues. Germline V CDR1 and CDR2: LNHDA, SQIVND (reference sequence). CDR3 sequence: CASSIFASSYNSPLHF. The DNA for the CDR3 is TGTGCCAGTAGTATTTTTGCCAGCTCCTATAATTCACCCCTCCACTTT.

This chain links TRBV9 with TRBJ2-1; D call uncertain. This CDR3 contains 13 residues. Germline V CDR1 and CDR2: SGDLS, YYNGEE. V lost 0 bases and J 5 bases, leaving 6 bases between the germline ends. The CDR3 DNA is TGTGCCAGCAGCGTAGCTAGGCACAATGAGCAGTTCTTC. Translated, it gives CASSVARHNEQFF.

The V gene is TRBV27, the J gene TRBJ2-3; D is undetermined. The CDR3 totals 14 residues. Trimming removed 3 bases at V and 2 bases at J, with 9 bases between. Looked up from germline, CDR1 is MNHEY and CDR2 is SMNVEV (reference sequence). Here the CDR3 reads CASSLPQDTDTQYF. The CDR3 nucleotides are TGTGCCAGCAGTTTGCCCCAGGACACAGATACGCAGTATTTT.

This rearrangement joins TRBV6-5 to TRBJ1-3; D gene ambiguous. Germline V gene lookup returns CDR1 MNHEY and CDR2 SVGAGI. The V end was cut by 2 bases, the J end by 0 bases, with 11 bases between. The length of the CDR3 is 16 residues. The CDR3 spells CASSYTAGSSGNTIYF. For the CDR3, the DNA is TGTGCCAGCAGTTACACGGCAGGCAGCTCTGGAAACACCATATATTTT.

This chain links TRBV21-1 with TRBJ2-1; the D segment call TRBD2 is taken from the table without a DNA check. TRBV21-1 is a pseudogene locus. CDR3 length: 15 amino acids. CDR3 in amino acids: CASTPYGKKGNEQFF. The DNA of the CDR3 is TGTGCCAGCACCCCATACGGGAAGAAAGGGAATGAGCAGTTCTTC.

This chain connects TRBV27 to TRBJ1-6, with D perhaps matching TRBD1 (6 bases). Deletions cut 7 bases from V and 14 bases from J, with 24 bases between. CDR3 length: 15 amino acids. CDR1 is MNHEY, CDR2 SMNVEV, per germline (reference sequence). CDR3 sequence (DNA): TGTGCCAGCAATCCGACAGGTTCCCCCATTGGGGCCCTCCACTTT. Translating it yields CASNPTGSPIGALHF.

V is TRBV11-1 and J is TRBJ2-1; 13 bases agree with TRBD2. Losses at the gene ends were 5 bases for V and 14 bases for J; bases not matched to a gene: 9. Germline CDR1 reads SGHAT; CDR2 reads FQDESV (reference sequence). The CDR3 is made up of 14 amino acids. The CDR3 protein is CASSLRLAGGTKFF. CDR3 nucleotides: TGTGCCAGCAGCCTAAGACTAGCGGGAGGTACCAAGTTCTTC. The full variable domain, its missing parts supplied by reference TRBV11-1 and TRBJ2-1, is EAEVAQSPRYKITEKSQAVAFWCDPISGHATLYWYRQILGQGPELLVQFQDESVVDDSQLPKDRFSAERLKGVDSTLKIQPAELGDSAMYLCASSLRLAGGTKFFGPGTRLTVL.

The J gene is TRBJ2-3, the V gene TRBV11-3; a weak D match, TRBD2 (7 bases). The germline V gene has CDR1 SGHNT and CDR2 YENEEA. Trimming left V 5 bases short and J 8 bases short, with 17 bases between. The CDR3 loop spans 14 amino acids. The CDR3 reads CASSPTGGFGTQYF. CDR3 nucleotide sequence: TGTGCCAGCAGCCCTACGGGGGGCTTTGGTACGCAGTATTTT.

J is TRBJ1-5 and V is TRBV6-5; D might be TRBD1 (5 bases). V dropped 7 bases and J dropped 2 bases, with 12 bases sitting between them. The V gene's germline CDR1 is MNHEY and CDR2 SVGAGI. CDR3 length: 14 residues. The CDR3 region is CASKWGGGNQPQHF. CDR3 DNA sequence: TGTGCCAGCAAATGGGGGGGTGGCAATCAGCCCCAGCATTTT.

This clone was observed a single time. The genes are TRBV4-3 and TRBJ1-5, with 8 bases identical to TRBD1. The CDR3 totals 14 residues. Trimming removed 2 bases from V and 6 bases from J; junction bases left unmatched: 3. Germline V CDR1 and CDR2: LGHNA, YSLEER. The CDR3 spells CASSQNRGFQPQHF. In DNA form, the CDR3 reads TGCGCCAGCAGCCAAAACAGGGGGTTTCAGCCCCAGCATTTT.

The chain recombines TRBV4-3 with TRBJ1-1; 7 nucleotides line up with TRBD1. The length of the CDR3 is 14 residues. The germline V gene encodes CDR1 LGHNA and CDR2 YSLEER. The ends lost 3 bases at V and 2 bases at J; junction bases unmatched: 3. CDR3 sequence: CASSQYRGNTEAFF. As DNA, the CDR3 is TGCGCCAGCAGCCAGTACAGGGGTAACACTGAAGCTTTCTTT.

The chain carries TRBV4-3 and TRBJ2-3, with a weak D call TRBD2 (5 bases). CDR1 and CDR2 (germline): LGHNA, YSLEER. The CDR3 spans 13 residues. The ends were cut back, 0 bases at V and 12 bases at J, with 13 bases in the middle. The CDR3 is CASSQDLRDKQYF. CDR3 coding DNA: TGCGCCAGCAGCCAAGATCTACGGGATAAACAGTATTTT.

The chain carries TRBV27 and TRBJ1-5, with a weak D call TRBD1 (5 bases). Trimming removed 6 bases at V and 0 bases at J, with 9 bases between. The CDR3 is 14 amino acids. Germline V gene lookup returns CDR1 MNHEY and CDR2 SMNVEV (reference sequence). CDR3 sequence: CASSDSNSNQPQHF. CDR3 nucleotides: TGTGCCAGCAGCGACAGCAATAGCAATCAGCCCCAGCATTTT.

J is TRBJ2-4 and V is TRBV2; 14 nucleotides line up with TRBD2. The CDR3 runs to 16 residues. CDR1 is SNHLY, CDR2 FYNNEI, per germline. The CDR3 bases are TGTGCAAGCGACGGACTAGCGGGAGGTGCCAAAAACATTCAGTACTTC. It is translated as CASDGLAGGAKNIQYF.

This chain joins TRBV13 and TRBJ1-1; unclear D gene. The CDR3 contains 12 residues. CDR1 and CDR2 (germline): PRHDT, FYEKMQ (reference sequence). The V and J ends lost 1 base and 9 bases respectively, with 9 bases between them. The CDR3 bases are TGTGCCAGCAGCTTAGAATACAATCAAGCTTTCTTT. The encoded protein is CASSLEYNQAFF. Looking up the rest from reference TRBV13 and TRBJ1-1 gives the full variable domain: AAGVIQSPRHLIKEKRETATLKCYPIPRHDTVYWYQQGPGQDPQFLISFYEKMQSDKGSIPDRFSAQQFSDYHSELNMSSLELGDSALYFCASSLEYNQAFFGQGTRLTVV.

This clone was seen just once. Written as DNA, the CDR3 is TGTGCCAGCAGTCCCGGGACTCTAATCTACGAGCAGTACTTC. Translated, it gives CASSPGTLIYEQYF. This chain uses TRBV27 with TRBJ2-7, with D perhaps matching TRBD2 (6 bases). Germline CDR1 MNHEY, CDR2 SMNVEV (reference sequence). V lost 5 bases and J 3 bases, leaving 14 bases between the germline ends. The CDR3 has 14 residues.

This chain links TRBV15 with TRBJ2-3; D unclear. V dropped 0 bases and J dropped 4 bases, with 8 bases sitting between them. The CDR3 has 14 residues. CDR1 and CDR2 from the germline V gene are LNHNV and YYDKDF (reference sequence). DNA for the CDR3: TGTGCCACCAGCAGAGATCCCAATGCAGATACGCAGTATTTT. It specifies CATSRDPNADTQYF.

The CDR3 protein is CASTAEGSGKLFF. In DNA, the CDR3 is TGTGCCAGCACGGCAGAAGGGAGCGGAAAACTGTTTTTT. The J gene is TRBJ1-4, the V gene TRBV6-5; D is ambiguous. Germline V gene lookup returns CDR1 MNHEY and CDR2 SVGAGI. The ends were cut back, 7 bases at V and 10 bases at J, with 16 bases in the middle. The CDR3 is made up of 13 amino acids.

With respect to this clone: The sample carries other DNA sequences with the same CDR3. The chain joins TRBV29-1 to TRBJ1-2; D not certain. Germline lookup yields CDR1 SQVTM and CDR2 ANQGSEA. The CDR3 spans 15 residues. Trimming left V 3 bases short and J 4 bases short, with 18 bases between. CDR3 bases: TGCAGCGTTGAGGATGCTGTCCCTGAGGGCTATGGCTACACCTTC. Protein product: CSVEDAVPEGYGYTF.

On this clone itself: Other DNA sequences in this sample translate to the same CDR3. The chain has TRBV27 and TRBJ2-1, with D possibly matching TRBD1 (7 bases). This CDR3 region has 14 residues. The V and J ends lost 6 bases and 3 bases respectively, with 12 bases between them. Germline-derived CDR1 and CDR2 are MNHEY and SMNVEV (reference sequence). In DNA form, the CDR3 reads TGTGCCAGCAGGGGGGGACAGAGCTACAATGAGCAGTTCTTC. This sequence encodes CASRGGQSYNEQFF.

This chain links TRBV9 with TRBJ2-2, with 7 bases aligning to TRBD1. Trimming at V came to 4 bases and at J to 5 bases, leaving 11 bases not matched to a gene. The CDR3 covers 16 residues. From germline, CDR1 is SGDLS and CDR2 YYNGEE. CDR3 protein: CASSLSGTEVTGELFF. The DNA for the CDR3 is TGTGCCAGCAGCTTAAGTGGGACAGAGGTAACCGGGGAGCTGTTTTTT.

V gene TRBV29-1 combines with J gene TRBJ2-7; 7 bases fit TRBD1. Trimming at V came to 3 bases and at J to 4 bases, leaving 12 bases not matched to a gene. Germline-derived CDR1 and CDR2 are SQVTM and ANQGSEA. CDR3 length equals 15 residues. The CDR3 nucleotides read TGCAGCGTTGAGCTTCCCGGGACAGATGAATACGAGCAGTACTTC. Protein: CSVELPGTDEYEQYF.